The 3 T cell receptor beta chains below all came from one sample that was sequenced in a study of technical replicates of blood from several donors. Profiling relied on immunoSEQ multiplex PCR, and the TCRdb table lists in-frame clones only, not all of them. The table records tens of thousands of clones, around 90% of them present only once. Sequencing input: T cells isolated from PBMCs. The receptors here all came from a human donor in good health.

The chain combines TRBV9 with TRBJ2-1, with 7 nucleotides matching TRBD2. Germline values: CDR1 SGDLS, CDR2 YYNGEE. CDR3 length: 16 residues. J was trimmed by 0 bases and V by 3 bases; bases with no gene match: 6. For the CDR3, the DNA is TGTGCCAGCAGCGCCCCTAGCGGTAGCTCCTACAATGAGCAGTTCTTC. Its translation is CASSAPSGSSYNEQFF.

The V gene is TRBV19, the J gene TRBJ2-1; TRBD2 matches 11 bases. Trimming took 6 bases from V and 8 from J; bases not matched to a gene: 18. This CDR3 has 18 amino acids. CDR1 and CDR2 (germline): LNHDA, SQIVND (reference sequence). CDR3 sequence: CASSLTSGSSLATDEQFF. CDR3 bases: TGTGCCAGTAGCTTAACTAGCGGGAGTTCTTTGGCGACCGATGAGCAGTTCTTC.

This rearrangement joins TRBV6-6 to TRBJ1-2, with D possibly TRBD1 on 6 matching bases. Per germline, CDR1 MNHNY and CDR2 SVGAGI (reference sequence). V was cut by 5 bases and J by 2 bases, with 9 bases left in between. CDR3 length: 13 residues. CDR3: CASSKTGNYGYTF. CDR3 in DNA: TGTGCCAGCAGTAAGACAGGCAACTATGGCTACACCTTC.